Listed below are T cell receptor beta chains from one sample, sequenced in a study of T cell responses to AZD1222 COVID-19 vaccine. Clones were sequenced by immunoSEQ multiplex PCR, and TCRdb holds only the in-frame ones, with some missing. The data show some 60,000 clones, more than 60% seen once. Here the sequenced sample was peripheral blood, taken 28 days after the second AZD1222 dose. The origin of the receptors is an adult who received the AZD1222 COVID-19 vaccine. CDR3s leave out the opening cysteine and the closing phenylalanine or tryptophan. The order of the fields is V gene, J gene, CDR3 protein.

V gene: TRBV19; J gene: TRBJ1-1; CDR3 protein: ASSFEGVTEAF
V gene: TRBV3-1/TRBV3-2; J gene: TRBJ2-3; CDR3 protein: ASLGRLGGGTDTQY
V gene: TRBV2; J gene: TRBJ1-6; CDR3 protein: ATGQIVNSPLH
V gene: TRBV5-5; J gene: TRBJ2-1; CDR3 protein: ASSLYRDVNEQF
V gene: TRBV7-2; J gene: TRBJ1-6; CDR3 protein: ASSLVSGGYNSPLH
V gene: TRBV6-5; J gene: TRBJ1-5; CDR3 protein: ASSYRDNQPQH
V gene: TRBV7-8; J gene: TRBJ1-2; CDR3 protein: ASSLVGTNYGYT
V gene: TRBV5-4; J gene: TRBJ2-5; CDR3 protein: ASSLFRQETQY
V gene: TRBV4-1; J gene: TRBJ2-1; CDR3 protein: ASSQDGLAANEQF
V gene: TRBV6-5; J gene: TRBJ2-5; CDR3 protein: ASSPNGGQLGTQY
V gene: TRBV11-2; J gene: TRBJ2-3; CDR3 protein: ASREGAATQY
V gene: TRBV5-1; J gene: TRBJ1-4; CDR3 protein: ASSLARQGGEKLF
V gene: TRBV6-5; J gene: TRBJ1-4; CDR3 protein: ASVDRTRDEKLF
V gene: TRBV5-1; J gene: TRBJ1-4; CDR3 protein: ASSTGTPNEKLF
V gene: TRBV10-3; J gene: TRBJ1-1; CDR3 protein: AISENREVTEAF
V gene: TRBV30; J gene: TRBJ1-5; CDR3 protein: AWSFGQGRTNQH
V gene: TRBV3-1/TRBV3-2; J gene: TRBJ2-1; CDR3 protein: ASSQDPPWTSGGVRDEQF
V gene: TRBV9; J gene: TRBJ1-3; CDR3 protein: ASSVHTDSGNTIY
V gene: TRBV19; J gene: TRBJ2-2; CDR3 protein: ASSIATGLPGELF
V gene: TRBV2; J gene: TRBJ1-1; CDR3 protein: ASTVMNTEAF
V gene: TRBV5-1; J gene: TRBJ2-7; CDR3 protein: ASSGDRGTEQY
V gene: TRBV11-3; J gene: TRBJ2-7; CDR3 protein: ASSLARRAVSSYEQY
V gene: TRBV6-6; J gene: TRBJ2-5; CDR3 protein: ASRPGPGIGEAETQY
V gene: TRBV24-1; J gene: TRBJ1-2; CDR3 protein: ATSDLQGNYGYT
V gene: TRBV14; J gene: TRBJ2-5; CDR3 protein: ASSQLAGGYQETQY
V gene: TRBV4-2; J gene: TRBJ1-5; CDR3 protein: ASSQQGNQPQH
V gene: TRBV9; J gene: TRBJ1-6; CDR3 protein: ASSGDAVAVLNSPLH
V gene: TRBV5-1; J gene: TRBJ1-2; CDR3 protein: ASSQGQGYGYT
V gene: TRBV5-1; J gene: TRBJ2-7; CDR3 protein: ASSLTVSSYEQY
V gene: TRBV29-1; J gene: TRBJ2-3; CDR3 protein: SVFPWRGTDTQY
V gene: TRBV12-3/TRBV12-4; J gene: TRBJ2-7; CDR3 protein: ASSVILAEQY
V gene: TRBV7-8; J gene: TRBJ2-3; CDR3 protein: ASSLRTPGDTQY
V gene: TRBV6-2/TRBV6-3; J gene: TRBJ2-6; CDR3 protein: ASSRDYTSGANVLT
V gene: TRBV12-5; J gene: TRBJ1-3; CDR3 protein: ASGYGGFTGNTIY
V gene: TRBV19; J gene: TRBJ1-5; CDR3 protein: ASSITADSNQPQH
V gene: TRBV20-1; J gene: TRBJ1-6; CDR3 protein: SASQPGQGSGSPLH
V gene: TRBV3-1/TRBV3-2; J gene: TRBJ1-4; CDR3 protein: ASSETVNEKLF
V gene: TRBV12-3/TRBV12-4; J gene: TRBJ1-4; CDR3 protein: ASSLLRGEKLF
V gene: TRBV7-9; J gene: TRBJ1-2; CDR3 protein: ASSSGTGIYGYT
V gene: TRBV28; J gene: TRBJ1-5; CDR3 protein: ASRTGQGRNQPQH
V gene: TRBV11-2; J gene: TRBJ2-1; CDR3 protein: ASSLDPVSSYNEQF
V gene: TRBV5-1; J gene: TRBJ2-5; CDR3 protein: ASSRTGGTETQY
V gene: TRBV10-3; J gene: TRBJ1-1; CDR3 protein: AIGLTGEGTEAF
V gene: TRBV7-2; J gene: TRBJ1-1; CDR3 protein: ASRSGMNTEAF
V gene: TRBV19; J gene: TRBJ2-3; CDR3 protein: ASSTKGLAGGSTDTQY
V gene: TRBV5-4; J gene: TRBJ2-2; CDR3 protein: ASSLVRTGGKTGELF
V gene: TRBV9; J gene: TRBJ2-5; CDR3 protein: ASSPRTSGGVETQY
V gene: TRBV28; J gene: TRBJ1-2; CDR3 protein: ASSFWGSNYGYT
V gene: TRBV28; J gene: TRBJ1-3; CDR3 protein: ASSPYRAPGNTIY
V gene: TRBV29-1; J gene: TRBJ1-5; CDR3 protein: SVGEGQGQPQH
V gene: TRBV4-2; J gene: TRBJ1-5; CDR3 protein: ASSHLGGPHQPQH
V gene: TRBV30; J gene: TRBJ1-2; CDR3 protein: AWSWQGDGYT
V gene: TRBV15; J gene: TRBJ1-4; CDR3 protein: ATSEGGTFKF
V gene: TRBV3-1/TRBV3-2; J gene: TRBJ2-3; CDR3 protein: ASSPVGGDTQY
V gene: TRBV29-1; J gene: TRBJ1-1; CDR3 protein: SQNTGRKNTEAF
V gene: TRBV21-1; J gene: TRBJ1-6; CDR3 protein: ASSATGTEVASPLH
V gene: TRBV7-2; J gene: TRBJ1-2; CDR3 protein: ASSLFGGSYGYT
V gene: TRBV7-2; J gene: TRBJ1-6; CDR3 protein: ASSSRDRGSNSPLH
V gene: TRBV27; J gene: TRBJ2-7; CDR3 protein: ASRMSGTYEQY